These 14 T cell receptor beta chains came from one sample sequenced in a study of regulatory T cells in long-lasting Graves disease. Described time point: persistent/refractory GD, antithyroid drugs over 5 years with positive TRAb. The TCR library was made from RNA extracted from PBMCs. Arm-PCR with iRepertoire HTBI primers amplified the CDR3 regions for these TCR beta libraries. Via MiXCR, TCRdb re-called the multiplex PCR reads, giving one row per CDR3 protein. Counted here are roughly 490,000 distinct CDR3 sequences, about 20% occurring once; the ten biggest clones make up around 13%. This sample comprised peripheral blood mononuclear cells (PBMCs), obtained when the disease was refractory, from a patient treated with antithyroid drugs. The receptors were sampled from a female donor with Graves disease.

This clonotype appeared many times. CDR3 DNA sequence: TGTGCCAGCAGTCTCTGGGCAGGCCAAGAGACCCAGTACTTC. Protein product: CASSLWAGQETQYF. This chain links TRBV6-2 or TRBV6-3 with TRBJ2-5; D ambiguous. Trimming left V 5 bases short and J 1 base short, with 11 bases between. Germline V gene sequence: CDR1 MNHEY, CDR2 SVGEGT. CDR3 length: 14 residues.

This sequence joins TRBV25-1 and TRBJ1-4; 7 bases fit TRBD1. The V segment lost 0 bases and the J segment 7 bases; nucleotides outside the gene matches: 11. The CDR3 has 17 residues. Looked up from germline, CDR1 is MGHDK and CDR2 is SYGVNS. CDR3 protein: CASSEYSLTGVGEKLFF. CDR3 nucleotide sequence: TGTGCCAGCAGTGAATATTCCCTCACAGGGGTCGGTGAAAAACTGTTTTTT.

This clonotype was observed a few times. V and J are TRBV11-2 and TRBJ2-1, with 11 bases fitting TRBD2. From germline, CDR1 is SGHAT and CDR2 FQNNGV. The J segment lost 9 bases and the V segment lost 0 bases, leaving 10 bases of the junction unmatched. The CDR3 covers 17 residues. The DNA of the CDR3 is TGTGCCAGCAGCTTAGATCTCGGTAGCGGGGGGGCGGGTGAGCAGTTCTTC. Translating gives CASSLDLGSGGAGEQFF.

V usage is TRBV27 and J usage is TRBJ2-3, with D tentatively TRBD1 or TRBD2 (7 bases each). The V and J ends lost 2 bases and 1 base respectively, with 13 bases between them. The CDR3 is made up of 16 amino acids. The germline gives CDR1 MNHEY, CDR2 SMNVEV (reference sequence). The CDR3 is CASSLAQGGGTDTQYF. CDR3 nucleotide sequence: TGTGCCAGCAGTTTAGCCCAGGGGGGGGGCACAGATACGCAGTATTTT.

About this clonotype: A single base separates this from a much larger clone, so it may be a read error. The chain recombines TRBV6-2 or TRBV6-3 with TRBJ1-1; D gene ambiguous. The CDR3 extends over 13 amino acids. V was trimmed by 5 bases and J by 4 bases, leaving 11 bases between them. Per germline, CDR1 MNHEY and CDR2 SVGEGT. Written as DNA, the CDR3 is TGTGCCAGCAGTCAAAGGATGGTCACTGAAGCTTTCTTT. Encoded protein: CASSQRMVTEAFF.

This rearrangement joins TRBV30 to TRBJ2-4, with no clear D. Per the germline V gene, CDR1 is GTSNPN and CDR2 is SVGIG (reference sequence). V lost 0 bases, J lost 0 bases, and 3 bases lay in between. CDR3 length: 13 residues. Here the CDR3 DNA reads TGTGCCTGGAGTGTGATAGCCAAAAACATTCAGTACTTC. Translated, it gives CAWSVIAKNIQYF.

The chain uses TRBV2 and TRBJ1-2; 8 bases are a match to TRBD1. Looked up from germline, CDR1 is SNHLY and CDR2 is FYNNEI. The CDR3 sequence is 14 residues long. The V gene end was trimmed by 5 bases and the J gene end by 7 bases; junction bases not matched to a gene: 9. The CDR3 coding sequence is TGTGCCAGCAGTTCGACAGGGGATCTTGCTGGCTACACCTTC. Encoded protein: CASSSTGDLAGYTF.

This chain links TRBV7-2 with TRBJ2-7; TRBD2 agrees at 7 bases. Germline assignment: CDR1 SGHTA and CDR2 FQGNSA. V dropped 1 base and J dropped 6; count of bases not matched to a gene: 9. This CDR3 comprises 15 residues. CDR3 protein: CASSLGGLAVSEQYF. DNA of the CDR3: TGTGCCAGCAGCTTAGGCGGCCTAGCGGTTAGCGAGCAGTACTTC.

The chain joins TRBV30 to TRBJ1-2, with unresolved D. Per the germline V gene, CDR1 is GTSNPN and CDR2 is SVGIG (reference sequence). The CDR3 is made up of 15 amino acids. Trimming pared 2 bases from V and 0 bases from J, leaving 13 bases between. The chain's CDR3 is CAWSPPGWANYGYTF. CDR3 nucleotide sequence: TGTGCCTGGAGTCCGCCAGGATGGGCTAACTATGGCTACACCTTC.

This clonotype was observed at least ten times. V is TRBV29-1 and J is TRBJ1-1; D ambiguous. V shed 0 bases and J shed 8 bases, with 13 bases lying between them. Germline V gene data show CDR1 as SQVTM and CDR2 as ANQGSEA. The length of the CDR3 is 13 residues. The CDR3: CSVEDLPGPEAFF. CDR3 bases: TGCAGCGTTGAAGATCTTCCAGGACCCGAAGCTTTCTTT.

This clonotype has at least ten counts. The chain recombines TRBV28 with TRBJ2-7; D is unclear. The germline gives CDR1 MDHEN, CDR2 SYDVKM. V lost 3 bases and J lost 6, with 9 bases in between. The CDR3 totals 12 residues. CDR3: CASSFRLREQYF. The CDR3 DNA reads TGTGCCAGCAGTTTTAGGTTGCGCGAGCAGTACTTC.

The table lists this clonotype with a few counts. The J gene is TRBJ1-6, the V gene TRBV6-6, with D possibly TRBD1 on 5 matching bases. The germline gives CDR1 MNHNY, CDR2 SVGAGI (reference sequence). V was clipped by 0 bases and J by 0 bases, with 15 bases between them. This CDR3 spans 19 amino acids. The CDR3 reads CASSYSRQQGSSYNSPLHF. In DNA form, the CDR3 reads TGTGCCAGCAGTTACTCGAGACAGCAAGGGAGCTCCTATAATTCACCCCTCCACTTT.

This clonotype was picked up a small number of times. V gene TRBV30 combines with J gene TRBJ2-2; no firm D call. Germline V gene lookup returns CDR1 GTSNPN and CDR2 SVGIG (reference sequence). The CDR3 is made up of 15 amino acids. V gave up 0 bases and J gave up 4 bases, with 12 bases separating them. The CDR3 DNA reads TGTGCCTGGAGTGTACTTCACAGTGTCACCGGGGAGCTGTTTTTT. Translating it yields CAWSVLHSVTGELFF.

Ten or more counts support this clonotype. V is TRBV29-1 and J is TRBJ2-7, with TRBD2 matching 11 bases. J gave up 3 bases and V 6 bases, and 4 bases lay outside the gene matches. The V gene's germline CDR1 is SQVTM and CDR2 ANQGSEA. The CDR3 spans 13 residues. The CDR3 region has the DNA TGCAGCGTATCCGGGACTAGCGGCTACGAGCAGTACTTC. Translation gives CSVSGTSGYEQYF.